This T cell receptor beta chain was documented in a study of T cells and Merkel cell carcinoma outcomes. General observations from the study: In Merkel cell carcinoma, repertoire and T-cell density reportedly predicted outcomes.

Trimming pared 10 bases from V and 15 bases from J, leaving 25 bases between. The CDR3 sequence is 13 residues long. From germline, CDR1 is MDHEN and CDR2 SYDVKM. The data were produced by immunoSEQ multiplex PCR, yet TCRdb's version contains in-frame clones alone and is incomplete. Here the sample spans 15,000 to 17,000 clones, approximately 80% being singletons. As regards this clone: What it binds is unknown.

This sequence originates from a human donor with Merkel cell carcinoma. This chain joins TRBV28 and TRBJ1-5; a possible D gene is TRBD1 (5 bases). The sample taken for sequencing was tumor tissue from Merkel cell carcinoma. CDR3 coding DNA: TGTGCCACCCAGACAGCATACCAAGAGATGGGGCATTTT. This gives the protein CATQTAYQEMGHF.